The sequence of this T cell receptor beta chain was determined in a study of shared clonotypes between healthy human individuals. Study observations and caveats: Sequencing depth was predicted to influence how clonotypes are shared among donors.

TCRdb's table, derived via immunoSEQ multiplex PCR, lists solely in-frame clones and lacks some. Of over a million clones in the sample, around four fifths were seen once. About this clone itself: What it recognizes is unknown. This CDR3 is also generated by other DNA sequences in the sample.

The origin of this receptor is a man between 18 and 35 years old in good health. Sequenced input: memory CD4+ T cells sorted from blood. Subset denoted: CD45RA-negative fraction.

CDR3: CASSPSSTDTQYF. The CDR3 region has the DNA TGTGCCAGCTCACCATCCAGCACAGATACGCAGTATTTT. The rearrangement links TRBV18 to TRBJ2-3; D is unresolved. CDR3 length equals 13 residues. V was clipped by 2 bases and J by 0 bases, with 3 bases between them. Looked up from germline, CDR1 is KGHSH and CDR2 is LQKENI.